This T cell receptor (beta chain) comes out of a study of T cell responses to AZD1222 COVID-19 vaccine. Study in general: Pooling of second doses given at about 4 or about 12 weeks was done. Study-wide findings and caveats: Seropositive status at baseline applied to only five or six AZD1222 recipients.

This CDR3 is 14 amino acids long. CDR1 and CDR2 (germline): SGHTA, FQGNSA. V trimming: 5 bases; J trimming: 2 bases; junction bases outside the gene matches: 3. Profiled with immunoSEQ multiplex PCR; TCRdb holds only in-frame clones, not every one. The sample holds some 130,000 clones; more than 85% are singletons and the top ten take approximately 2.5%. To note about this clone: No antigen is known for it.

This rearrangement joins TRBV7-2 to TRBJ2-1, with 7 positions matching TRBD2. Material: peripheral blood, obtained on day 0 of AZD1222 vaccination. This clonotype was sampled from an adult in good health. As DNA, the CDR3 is TGTGCCAGCAGCCTCGGACTAGCCTACAATGAGCAGTTCTTC. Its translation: CASSLGLAYNEQFF.